Shown below are 8 T cell receptor beta chains from a single sample sequenced in a study of early T cells in non-severe SARS-CoV-2 infection. TCRdb re-analysed the 5' RACE reads in MiXCR, keeping a single row per CDR3 protein. The table shows 65,000 to 85,000 distinct CDR3 sequences, with around a tenth occurring only once. Source material: whole blood. The receptors originated from an adult who was a healthcare worker with PCR-confirmed SARS-CoV-2 infection or an uninfected control (not recorded which).

This clonotype has at least ten counts. J is TRBJ2-2 and V is TRBV20-1; 7 bases are shared with TRBD1. The CDR3 has 14 amino acids. Germline V gives CDR1 DFQATT, CDR2 SNEGSKA (reference sequence). CDR3 coding DNA: TGCAGGAAACGACAGGGCATCAGCACCGGGGAGCTGTTTTTT. Translation: CRKRQGISTGELFF.

This clonotype was recorded many times. The V call is TRBV6-6, the J call TRBJ2-1; the match to TRBD2 covers 11 bases. The germline CDR1 and CDR2 sequences are MNHNY and SVGAGI (reference sequence). V was pared by 5 bases and J by 1 base, with 16 bases of the junction left unmatched. The CDR3 covers 20 residues. The CDR3 loop reads CASSMSGLAGPRESYNEQFF. The CDR3 coding sequence is TGTGCCAGCAGTATGAGTGGACTAGCGGGCCCGAGGGAGTCCTACAATGAGCAGTTCTTC.

In this sample, this clonotype turned up many times. This chain connects TRBV5-1 to TRBJ1-6, with 8 bases fitting TRBD1. Germline V gene lookup returns CDR1 SGHRS and CDR2 YFSETQ. There are 18 residues in the CDR3. The V and J ends lost 0 bases and 5 bases, in that order; junction bases with no gene match: 10. CDR3 nucleotides: TGCGCCAGCAGCTTGGTGATTCTTGGGACAGGCAATAATTCACCCCTCCACTTT. This sequence encodes CASSLVILGTGNNSPLHF.

This clonotype turned up a few times. The V and J genes are TRBV5-1 and TRBJ2-7; no firm D call. Germline V gives CDR1 SGHRS, CDR2 YFSETQ. CDR3 size: 12 residues. Trimming left V 4 bases short and J 9 bases short, with 14 bases between. The CDR3 DNA sequence: TGCGCCAGCAGCCCATTTGGTCCGTCGCAGTACTTC. It specifies CASSPFGPSQYF.

This clonotype was recorded a few times. The rearrangement joins TRBV28 to TRBJ2-3; perhaps TRBD2 as D (6 bases). CDR1 is MDHEN and CDR2 is SYDVKM in the germline V gene. Between the trimmed V and J ends, which lost 5 bases and 1 base, there was a span of 13 bases. CDR3 length: 15 amino acids. This CDR3 reads CASSGSGLRTDTQYF. The CDR3, as DNA: TGTGCCAGCAGTGGCAGCGGGCTGCGCACAGATACGCAGTATTTT.

The chain employs TRBV7-8 and TRBJ2-7; TRBD2 agrees at 10 bases. The CDR3 sequence is 15 residues long. Trimming cost V 5 bases and J 5 bases; bases outside gene matches: 9. CDR1 is SGHVS, CDR2 FQNEAQ, per germline. As DNA, the CDR3 is TGTGCCAGCAGCACAGGACTAGCGGTTACGGACGAGCAGTACTTC. Protein sequence: CASSTGLAVTDEQYF.

This clonotype was seen ten or more times. The V gene is TRBV20-1, the J gene TRBJ2-5; TRBD2 aligns across 7 bases. The trim removed 6 bases at V and 1 base at J, leaving 11 bases unmatched. The CDR3 extends over 15 amino acids. The germline CDR1 and CDR2 sequences are DFQATT and SNEGSKA (reference sequence). CDR3 nucleotide sequence: TGCAGTGCGCGATCAAGCGGGGCGTCCCAAGAGACCCAGTACTTC. Amino acids: CSARSSGASQETQYF.

At least ten counts were recorded for this clonotype. This chain links TRBV6-1 with TRBJ1-1, with D hard to call. The CDR3 totals 13 residues. Per germline, CDR1 MNHNS and CDR2 SASEGT. Trimming cost V 2 bases and J 11 bases, with 15 bases left between them. The chain's CDR3 is CASSERTLDEAFF. Here the CDR3 DNA reads TGTGCCAGCAGTGAAAGGACCCTCGACGAGGCTTTCTTT.